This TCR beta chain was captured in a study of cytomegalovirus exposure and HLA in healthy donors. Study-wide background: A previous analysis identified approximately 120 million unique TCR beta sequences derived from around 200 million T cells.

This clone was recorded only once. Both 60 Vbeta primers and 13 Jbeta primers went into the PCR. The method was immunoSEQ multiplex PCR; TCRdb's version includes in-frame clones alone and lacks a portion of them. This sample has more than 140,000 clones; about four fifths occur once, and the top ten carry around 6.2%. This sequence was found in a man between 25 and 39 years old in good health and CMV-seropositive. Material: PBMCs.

The DNA of the CDR3 is TGTGCCAGCAGCTTGCAAACAACGACCGGGGAGCTGTTTTTT. It translates to CASSLQTTTGELFF. The chain couples TRBV7-9 to TRBJ2-2; D remains ambiguous. Looked up from germline, CDR1 is SEHNR and CDR2 is FQNEAQ (reference sequence). Trimming left V 3 bases short and J 5 bases short, with 10 bases between. CDR3 length: 14 amino acids.